The rows below give T cell receptor beta chains drawn from one sample of a study of spatial heterogeneity in lung cancer. Via MiXCR, TCRdb re-called the 5' RACE reads, giving one row per CDR3 protein. The profile shows roughly 80,000 distinct CDR3 sequences, roughly 12% of them singletons. The source was PBMCs, collected at surgery. The receptors derive from a male donor with early-stage non-small cell lung cancer. The CDR3 runs from the conserved cysteine through the conserved F or W. The D gene is left open where the match is weak. The size of a clone is reported for some rows only, either as once, few or many, or as a class for expanded clones.

j_call d_call v_call clone_size cdr3_length cdr3_aa cdr3_nt
TRBJ2-7 TRBD1 TRBV6-1 NA 15 CASSVPRGQGTEQYF TGTGCCAGCAGTGTTCCCCGGGGACAGGGGACAGAGCAGTACTTC
TRBJ2-1 NA TRBV29-1 NA 15 CSVEGERVAYNEQFF TGCAGCGTTGAAGGTGAAAGGGTAGCCTACAATGAGCAGTTCTTC
TRBJ1-4 TRBD1 TRBV20-1 few 14 CSASSGTGGEKLFF TGCAGTGCTAGTAGCGGGACAGGGGGTGAAAAACTGTTTTTT
TRBJ1-6 NA TRBV14 many 14 CASSQQGVSSPLHF TGTGCCAGCAGCCAACAGGGAGTATCTTCACCCCTCCACTTT
TRBJ1-1 TRBD1 TRBV12-3/TRBV12-4 NA 14 CASSLAPGGTEAFF TGTGCCAGCAGTTTAGCACCAGGGGGAACTGAAGCTTTCTTT
TRBJ2-2 TRBD2 TRBV5-1 few 15 CASSLSGNYPGELFF TGCGCCAGCAGCTTAAGCGGGAACTACCCCGGGGAGCTGTTTTTT
TRBJ2-2 NA TRBV15 NA 14 CATCLGANAGELFF TGTGCCACCTGCCTCGGGGCTAACGCCGGGGAGCTGTTTTTT
TRBJ2-3 NA TRBV5-1 many 14 CASSWLRATDTQYF TGCGCCAGCAGCTGGCTCAGGGCCACAGATACGCAGTATTTT
TRBJ2-7 NA TRBV25-1 few 15 CASSDPGSNSYEQYF TGTGCCAGCAGTGACCCCGGATCTAACTCCTACGAGCAGTACTTC
TRBJ1-2 TRBD1 TRBV5-1 few 14 CASGQGEYLDGYTF TGCGCCAGCGGACAGGGGGAGTATCTCGATGGCTACACCTTC
TRBJ2-1 NA TRBV5-4 NA 14 CASSREATYNEQFF TGTGCCAGCAGCCGTGAGGCCACCTACAATGAGCAGTTCTTC
TRBJ2-2 NA TRBV7-3 NA 16 CASSPMQGRNTGELFF TGTGCCAGCAGCCCGATGCAGGGACGGAACACCGGGGAGCTGTTTTTT
TRBJ2-7 NA TRBV7-9 NA 16 CASSHPGRLSSYEQYF TGTGCCAGCAGCCATCCCGGGCGGCTGTCATCCTACGAGCAGTACTTC
TRBJ2-1 TRBD1 TRBV4-1 few 14 CASSPQDRYNEQFF TGCGCCAGCAGCCCCCAGGACAGGTACAATGAGCAGTTCTTC
TRBJ1-2 NA TRBV29-1 many 11 CSVNQNYGYTF TGCAGCGTGAACCAAAACTATGGCTACACCTTC
TRBJ1-1 NA TRBV2 few 14 CATLPRVGNTEAFF TGTGCCACACTACCCCGGGTGGGGAACACTGAAGCTTTCTTT
TRBJ2-2 TRBD1 TRBV19 NA 14 CATTGQGNTGELFF TGTGCCACCACGGGACAGGGGAACACCGGGGAGCTGTTTTTT
TRBJ2-3 NA TRBV29-1 many 14 CSAAGTTFTDTQYF TGCAGCGCTGCGGGGACCACATTCACAGATACGCAGTATTTT
TRBJ1-1 NA TRBV20-1 few 11 CSASNGSEAFF TGCAGTGCTAGCAACGGCTCTGAAGCTTTCTTT